The rows below give T cell receptor beta chains drawn from one sample of a study of T cell changes during pregnancy in multiple sclerosis. Using immunoSEQ multiplex PCR, the repertoire was profiled, and TCRdb retains in-frame clones only, with some absent. In the table there are some 99,000 clones, 85% to 95% of which are singletons. The sample consisted of peripheral blood, taken after pregnancy. These receptors were collected from a female donor with multiple sclerosis, enrolled in a pregnancy study. Both conserved end residues are part of each CDR3. A D gene is named only where the DNA matches it firmly. Expanded clones get a size class; other rows say once, few or many, or leave the size out.

cdr3_nt: TGTGCCAGCAGCCAAGCCCGAGAGACCCAGTACTTC
cdr3_aa: CASSQARETQYF
v_call: TRBV14
clone_size: -
j_call: TRBJ2-5
cdr3_length: 12
d_call: -

cdr3_nt: TGTGCCAGCAGTACCGGGACTAGCGCATTCAGAGGGGAGACCCAGTACTTC
cdr3_aa: CASSTGTSAFRGETQYF
v_call: TRBV2
clone_size: -
j_call: TRBJ2-5
cdr3_length: 17
d_call: TRBD2

cdr3_nt: TGCGCCAGCAGCTTGGGTAGCGGGAGGGCCATTTACGAGCAGTACTTC
cdr3_aa: CASSLGSGRAIYEQYF
v_call: TRBV5-1
clone_size: -
j_call: TRBJ2-7
cdr3_length: 16
d_call: TRBD2

cdr3_nt: TGTGCCAGCAGCCCTCGAGCCTATGGTGAGCAGTTCTTC
cdr3_aa: CASSPRAYGEQFF
v_call: TRBV9
clone_size: -
j_call: TRBJ2-1
cdr3_length: 13
d_call: -

cdr3_nt: TGTGCCTCGCAAGGACAGGCCTACGAGCAGTACTTC
cdr3_aa: CASQGQAYEQYF
v_call: TRBV30
clone_size: -
j_call: TRBJ2-7
cdr3_length: 12
d_call: TRBD1

cdr3_nt: TGTGCCAGCAGCTTAGGCGGACAGGGACGAAATGAAAAACTGTTTTTT
cdr3_aa: CASSLGGQGRNEKLFF
v_call: TRBV7-2
clone_size: -
j_call: TRBJ1-4
cdr3_length: 16
d_call: TRBD1

cdr3_nt: TGTGCCATCAGTGAAACAGCTTTGCGCCTCAATGAGCAGTTCTTC
cdr3_aa: CAISETALRLNEQFF
v_call: TRBV10-3
clone_size: -
j_call: TRBJ2-1
cdr3_length: 15
d_call: -

cdr3_nt: TGTGCCAGCAGTGATGGGGCAGCTGGAAACACCATATATTTT
cdr3_aa: CASSDGAAGNTIYF
v_call: TRBV2
clone_size: -
j_call: TRBJ1-3
cdr3_length: 14
d_call: -

cdr3_nt: TGTGCCAGCAGCTTGGGAGGTAACCGAAATCAGCCCCAGCATTTT
cdr3_aa: CASSLGGNRNQPQHF
v_call: TRBV5-5
clone_size: once
j_call: TRBJ1-5
cdr3_length: 15
d_call: -

cdr3_nt: TGTGCCCTCAGAGGATCCTATGGCTACACCTTC
cdr3_aa: CALRGSYGYTF
v_call: TRBV6-6
clone_size: -
j_call: TRBJ1-2
cdr3_length: 11
d_call: -

cdr3_nt: TGTGCCAGCAGCCAATGGGGGAGCGGGAGCTCCTACAATGAGCAGTTCTTC
cdr3_aa: CASSQWGSGSSYNEQFF
v_call: TRBV14
clone_size: -
j_call: TRBJ2-1
cdr3_length: 17
d_call: TRBD2

cdr3_nt: TGTGCCAGTAAGGGGACAGATGAAGCTTTCTTT
cdr3_aa: CASKGTDEAFF
v_call: TRBV19
clone_size: few
j_call: TRBJ1-1
cdr3_length: 11
d_call: TRBD1

cdr3_nt: TGTGCCAGCAGCGCCCCCGGTAGCGGGAGGGATACGCAGTATTTT
cdr3_aa: CASSAPGSGRDTQYF
v_call: TRBV9
clone_size: -
j_call: TRBJ2-3
cdr3_length: 15
d_call: TRBD2

cdr3_nt: TGTGCCAGTAGGCGGCAGATCCAAGAGACCCAGTACTTC
cdr3_aa: CASRRQIQETQYF
v_call: TRBV19
clone_size: once
j_call: TRBJ2-5
cdr3_length: 13
d_call: -

cdr3_nt: TGTGCCAGCAGTGAAGGAGGGTGGGATACGCAGTATTTT
cdr3_aa: CASSEGGWDTQYF
v_call: TRBV2
clone_size: -
j_call: TRBJ2-3
cdr3_length: 13
d_call: -

cdr3_nt: TGTGCCAGCAGCTTGGGGACTAGTCTGTACGAGCAGTACTTC
cdr3_aa: CASSLGTSLYEQYF
v_call: TRBV5-4
clone_size: -
j_call: TRBJ2-7
cdr3_length: 14
d_call: TRBD2

cdr3_nt: TGTGCCAGCAGTCCGGGACTAGCCCCCTACGAGCAGTACTTC
cdr3_aa: CASSPGLAPYEQYF
v_call: TRBV27
clone_size: -
j_call: TRBJ2-7
cdr3_length: 14
d_call: TRBD2

cdr3_nt: TGTGCCAGCAGTTTAGGTCCAGCGGGAGGGTATGGGGATACGCAGTATTTT
cdr3_aa: CASSLGPAGGYGDTQYF
v_call: TRBV28
clone_size: -
j_call: TRBJ2-3
cdr3_length: 17
d_call: TRBD2

cdr3_nt: TGTGCCAGCAGCCTAAGCGGGAGTGGAGAGCAGTTCTTC
cdr3_aa: CASSLSGSGEQFF
v_call: TRBV9
clone_size: -
j_call: TRBJ2-1
cdr3_length: 13
d_call: TRBD2

cdr3_nt: TGTGCCAGCAGTCGCGATCCGAGCTCCTACAATGAGCAGTTCTTC
cdr3_aa: CASSRDPSSYNEQFF
v_call: TRBV6-5
clone_size: -
j_call: TRBJ2-1
cdr3_length: 15
d_call: -

cdr3_nt: TGCGCCAGCAGCTTCAGGAGGAGCTCCTACGAGCAGTACTTC
cdr3_aa: CASSFRRSSYEQYF
v_call: TRBV5-1
clone_size: -
j_call: TRBJ2-7
cdr3_length: 14
d_call: -

cdr3_nt: TGTGCCAGTAGTCTGCGACAGGGGGCCTACAATGAGCAGTTCTTC
cdr3_aa: CASSLRQGAYNEQFF
v_call: TRBV19
clone_size: -
j_call: TRBJ2-1
cdr3_length: 15
d_call: TRBD1

cdr3_nt: TGTGCCAGCAGCCAAGCCGGGACAGGCCCGGAGACCCAGTACTTC
cdr3_aa: CASSQAGTGPETQYF
v_call: TRBV4-2
clone_size: -
j_call: TRBJ2-5
cdr3_length: 15
d_call: TRBD1

cdr3_nt: TGTGCCAGTAGTATGGGGACAGGGAATCAGCCCCAGCATTTT
cdr3_aa: CASSMGTGNQPQHF
v_call: TRBV19
clone_size: -
j_call: TRBJ1-5
cdr3_length: 14
d_call: TRBD1

cdr3_nt: TGTGCCAGCAGGCTCGGCAGGGTGGACGAGCAGTACTTC
cdr3_aa: CASRLGRVDEQYF
v_call: TRBV28
clone_size: -
j_call: TRBJ2-7
cdr3_length: 13
d_call: -

cdr3_nt: TGTGCCAGCAGTTCAGGGACTGCCTCCTACAATGAGCAGTTCTTC
cdr3_aa: CASSSGTASYNEQFF
v_call: TRBV7-7
clone_size: -
j_call: TRBJ2-1
cdr3_length: 15
d_call: -